Below are 6 T cell receptor beta chains sequenced from a single sample in a study of cytomegalovirus exposure and HLA in healthy donors. Researchers ran the PCR with 60 Vbeta and 13 Jbeta primers. TCRdb's table, derived via immunoSEQ multiplex PCR, lists solely in-frame clones and lacks some. The table records under 150,000 clones, roughly two thirds of them present only once. The material sequenced was PBMCs. The receptors originated from a human donor in good health.

This chain uses TRBV6-4 with TRBJ2-3; 8 nucleotides align to TRBD2. Germline trimming cut 5 bases from V and 3 bases from J; bases unmatched to any gene: 7. Per the germline V gene, CDR1 is MRHNA and CDR2 is SNTAGT. The CDR3 is 15 amino acids. The CDR3 DNA follows: TGTGCCAGCAGTCAAAAAGCGGGAGATACAGATACGCAGTATTTT. Translation gives CASSQKAGDTDTQYF.

As to this clone: The junction differs from germline at one of its ends, possibly a read error. V is TRBV7-7 and J is TRBJ2-5; 10 nucleotides agree with TRBD1. The CDR3 extends over 15 amino acids. From germline, CDR1 is SSHAT and CDR2 FNYEAQ (reference sequence). This CDR3 is CASSLDGTGEETQYF. The CDR3 DNA is TGTGCTAGCAGCCTCGACGGGACAGGGGAAGAGACCCAGTACTTC.

Only a few counts were recorded for this clone. This chain connects TRBV6-1 to TRBJ1-3, with TRBD1 identical over 7 bases. CDR3 length equals 16 residues. V shed 3 bases, J shed 3 bases, and the junction held 8 bases outside the gene matches. In germline, CDR1 is MNHNS, CDR2 SASEGT. This chain's CDR3 is CASSDLPGTVGNTIYF. CDR3 DNA sequence: TGTGCCAGCAGTGACCTCCCCGGGACAGTTGGAAACACCATATATTTT.

The V gene is TRBV5-6, the J gene TRBJ2-7, with TRBD1 as a possible D gene (7 bases). CDR3 size: 13 residues. Trimming cost V 3 bases and J 3 bases, with 10 bases left between them. Germline CDR1 and CDR2: SGHDT and YYEEEE. This CDR3 is CASSWRDSYEQYF. The DNA for the CDR3 is TGTGCCAGCAGCTGGCGGGACAGCTACGAGCAGTACTTC.

This rearrangement joins TRBV7-9 to TRBJ2-4, with TRBD2 identical over 7 bases. V shed 2 bases, J shed 3 bases, and the junction held 10 bases outside the gene matches. The germline V gene encodes CDR1 SEHNR and CDR2 FQNEAQ (reference sequence). The CDR3 runs to 17 residues. CDR3 protein: CASSLSGLADFKNIQYF. The CDR3 nucleotides read TGTGCCAGCAGCTTATCGGGGCTAGCGGATTTCAAAAACATTCAGTACTTC. The whole variable domain, remainder taken from reference TRBV7-9 and TRBJ2-4, is DTGVSQNPRHKITKRGQNVTFRCDPISEHNRLYWYRQTLGQGPEFLTYFQNEAQLEKSRLLSDRFSAERPKGSFSTLEIQRTEQGDSAMYLCASSLSGLADFKNIQYFGAGTRLSVL.

There are a few counts of this clone. The chain uses TRBV6-5 and TRBJ2-5; TRBD1 agrees at 8 bases. Germline trimming cut 4 bases from V and 5 bases from J; bases unmatched to any gene: 6. The germline CDR1 and CDR2 sequences are MNHEY and SVGAGI. The CDR3 is 14 amino acids. CDR3 DNA sequence: TGTGCCAGCAGTTCAGGACAGGGTTGGGAGACCCAGTACTTC. This encodes CASSSGQGWETQYF.